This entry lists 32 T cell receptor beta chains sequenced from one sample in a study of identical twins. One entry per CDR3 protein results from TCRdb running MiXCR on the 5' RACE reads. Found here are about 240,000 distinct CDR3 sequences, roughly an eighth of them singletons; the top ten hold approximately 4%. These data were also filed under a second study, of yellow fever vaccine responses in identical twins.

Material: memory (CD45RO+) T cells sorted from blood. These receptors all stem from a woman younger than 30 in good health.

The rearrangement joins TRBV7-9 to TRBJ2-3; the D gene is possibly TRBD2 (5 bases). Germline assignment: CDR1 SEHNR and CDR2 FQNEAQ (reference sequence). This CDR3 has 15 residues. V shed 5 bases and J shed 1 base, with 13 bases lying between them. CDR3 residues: CASSPLVGGTDTQYF. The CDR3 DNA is TGTGCCAGCAGCCCCCTAGTCGGGGGCACAGATACGCAGTATTTT.

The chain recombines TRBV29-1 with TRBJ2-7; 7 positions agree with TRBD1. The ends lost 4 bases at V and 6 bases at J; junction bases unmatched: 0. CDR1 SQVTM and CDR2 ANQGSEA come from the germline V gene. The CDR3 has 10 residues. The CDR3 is CSVGQGEQYF. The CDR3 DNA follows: TGCAGCGTTGGACAGGGCGAGCAGTACTTC.

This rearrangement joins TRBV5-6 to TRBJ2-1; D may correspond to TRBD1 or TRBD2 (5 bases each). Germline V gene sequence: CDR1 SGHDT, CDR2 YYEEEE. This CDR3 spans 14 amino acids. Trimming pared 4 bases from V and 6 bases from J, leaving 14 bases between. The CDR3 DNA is TGTGCCAGCAGCCCGACGGGGCACCCCAATGAGCAGTTCTTC. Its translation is CASSPTGHPNEQFF.

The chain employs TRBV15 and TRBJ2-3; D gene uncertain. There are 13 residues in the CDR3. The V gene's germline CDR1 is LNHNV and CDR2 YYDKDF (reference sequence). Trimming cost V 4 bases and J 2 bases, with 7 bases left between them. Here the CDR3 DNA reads TGTGCCACCAGCACCCCAAACACAGATACGCAGTATTTT. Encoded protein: CATSTPNTDTQYF.

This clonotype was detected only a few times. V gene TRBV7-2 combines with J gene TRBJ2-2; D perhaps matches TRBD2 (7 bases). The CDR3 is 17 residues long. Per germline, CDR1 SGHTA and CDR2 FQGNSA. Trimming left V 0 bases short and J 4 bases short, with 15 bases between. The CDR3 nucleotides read TGTGCCAGCAGCTTAGCCCCGGGGGGCCCCCGCACCGGGGAGCTGTTTTTT. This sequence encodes CASSLAPGGPRTGELFF.

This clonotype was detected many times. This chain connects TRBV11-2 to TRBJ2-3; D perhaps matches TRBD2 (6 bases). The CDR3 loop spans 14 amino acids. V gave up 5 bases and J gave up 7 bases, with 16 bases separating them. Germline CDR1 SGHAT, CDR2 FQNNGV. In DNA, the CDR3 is TGTGCCAGCAGCGACCAACTAGCCCCCAATACGCAGTATTTT. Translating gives CASSDQLAPNTQYF.

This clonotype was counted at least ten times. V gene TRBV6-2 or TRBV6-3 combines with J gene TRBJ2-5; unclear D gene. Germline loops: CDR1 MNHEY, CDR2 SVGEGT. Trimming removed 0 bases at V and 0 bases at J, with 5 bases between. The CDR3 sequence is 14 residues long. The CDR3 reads CASSYSANQETQYF. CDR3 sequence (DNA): TGTGCCAGCAGTTACTCGGCCAACCAAGAGACCCAGTACTTC.

CDR3 in DNA: TGTGCCAGCAGTCCGGTACTAGCGGGCCACTACGAGCAGTACTTC. It codes for CASSPVLAGHYEQYF. The chain uses TRBV7-8 and TRBJ2-7; TRBD2 matches at 9 bases. The CDR3 loop spans 15 amino acids. Germline assignment: CDR1 SGHVS and CDR2 FQNEAQ. J was trimmed by 3 bases and V by 6 bases; bases with no gene match: 9. The full variable domain, its missing parts supplied by reference TRBV7-8 and TRBJ2-7, is GAGVSQSPRYKVAKRGQDVALRCDPISGHVSLFWYQQALGQGPEFLTYFQNEAQLDKSGLPSDRFFAERPEGSVSTLKIQRTQQEDSAVYLCASSPVLAGHYEQYFGPGTRLTVT.

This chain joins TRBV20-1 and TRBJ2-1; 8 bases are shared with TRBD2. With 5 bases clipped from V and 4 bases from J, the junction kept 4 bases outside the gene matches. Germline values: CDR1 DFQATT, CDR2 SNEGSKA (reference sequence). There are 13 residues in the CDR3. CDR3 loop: CSAGKRGYNEQFF. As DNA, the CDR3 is TGCAGTGCTGGAAAGCGGGGGTACAATGAGCAGTTCTTC.

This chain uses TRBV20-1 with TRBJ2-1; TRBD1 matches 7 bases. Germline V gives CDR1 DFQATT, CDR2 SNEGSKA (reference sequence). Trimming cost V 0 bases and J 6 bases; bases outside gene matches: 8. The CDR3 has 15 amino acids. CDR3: CSARDLKTGVNEQFF. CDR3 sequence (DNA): TGCAGTGCTAGAGATCTAAAAACAGGGGTCAATGAGCAGTTCTTC.

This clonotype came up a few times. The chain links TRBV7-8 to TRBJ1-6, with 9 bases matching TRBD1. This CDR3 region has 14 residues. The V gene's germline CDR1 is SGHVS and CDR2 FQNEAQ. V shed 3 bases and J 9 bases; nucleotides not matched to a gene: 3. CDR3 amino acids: CASSLDRGGSPLHF. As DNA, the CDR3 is TGTGCCAGCAGCTTGGACAGGGGAGGTTCACCCCTCCACTTT.

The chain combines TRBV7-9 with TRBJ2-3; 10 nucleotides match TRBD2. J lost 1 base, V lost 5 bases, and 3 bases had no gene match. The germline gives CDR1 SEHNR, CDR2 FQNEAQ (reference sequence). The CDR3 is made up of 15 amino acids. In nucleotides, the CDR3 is TGTGCCAGCAGCATCCTAGCGGGGGGCACAGATACGCAGTATTTT. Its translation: CASSILAGGTDTQYF.

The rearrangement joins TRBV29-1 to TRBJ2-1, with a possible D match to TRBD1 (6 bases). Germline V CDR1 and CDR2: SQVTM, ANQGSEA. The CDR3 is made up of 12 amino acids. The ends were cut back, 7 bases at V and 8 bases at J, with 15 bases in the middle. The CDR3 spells CSAVQGIDEQFF. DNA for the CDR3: TGCAGCGCTGTACAGGGTATCGATGAGCAGTTCTTC.

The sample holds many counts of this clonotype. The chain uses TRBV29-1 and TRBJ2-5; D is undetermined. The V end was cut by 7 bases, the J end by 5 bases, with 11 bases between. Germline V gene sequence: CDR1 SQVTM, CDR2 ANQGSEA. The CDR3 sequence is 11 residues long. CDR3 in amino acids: CSGLGRETQYF. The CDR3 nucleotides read TGCAGCGGCTTGGGTCGGGAGACCCAGTACTTC.

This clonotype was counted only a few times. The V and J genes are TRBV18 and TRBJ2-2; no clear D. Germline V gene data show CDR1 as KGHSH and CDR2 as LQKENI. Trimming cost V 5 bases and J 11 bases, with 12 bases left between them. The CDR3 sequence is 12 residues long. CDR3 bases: TGTGCCAGCTCAGAAAACAGACGCGAGCTGTTTTTT. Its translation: CASSENRRELFF.

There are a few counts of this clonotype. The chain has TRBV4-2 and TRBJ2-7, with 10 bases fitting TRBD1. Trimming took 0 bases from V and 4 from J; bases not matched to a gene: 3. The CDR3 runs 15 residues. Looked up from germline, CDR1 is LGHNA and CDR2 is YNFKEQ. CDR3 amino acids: CASSQEGTGEYEQYF. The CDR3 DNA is TGTGCCAGCAGCCAAGAGGGGACAGGGGAGTACGAGCAGTACTTC.

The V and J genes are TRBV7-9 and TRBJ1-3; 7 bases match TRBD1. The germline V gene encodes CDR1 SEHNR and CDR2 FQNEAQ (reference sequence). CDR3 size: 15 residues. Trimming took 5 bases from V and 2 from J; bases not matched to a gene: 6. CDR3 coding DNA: TGTGCCAGCAGCCCCGGGGGGACAGCTGGAAACACCATATATTTT. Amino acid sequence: CASSPGGTAGNTIYF.

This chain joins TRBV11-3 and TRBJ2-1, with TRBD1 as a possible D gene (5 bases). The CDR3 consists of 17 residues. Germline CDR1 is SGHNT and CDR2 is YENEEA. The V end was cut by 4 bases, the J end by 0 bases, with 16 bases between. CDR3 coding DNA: TGTGCCAGCAGCTCTTGGTTAGGGCAGGGCTCCTACAATGAGCAGTTCTTC. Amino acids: CASSSWLGQGSYNEQFF.

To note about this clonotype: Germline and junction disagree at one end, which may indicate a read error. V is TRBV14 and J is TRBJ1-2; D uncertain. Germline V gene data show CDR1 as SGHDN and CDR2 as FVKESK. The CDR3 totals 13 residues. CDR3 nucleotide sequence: TGTGCCAGCAGCAACCGGCCTAATTATGGCTACACCTTC. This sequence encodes CASSNRPNYGYTF.

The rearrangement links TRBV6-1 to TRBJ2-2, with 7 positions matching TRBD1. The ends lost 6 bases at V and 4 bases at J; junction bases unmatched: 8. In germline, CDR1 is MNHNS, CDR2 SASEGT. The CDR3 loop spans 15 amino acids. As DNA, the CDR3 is TGTGCCAGCAGGAACAACAGGGGATCCACCGGGGAGCTGTTTTTT. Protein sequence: CASRNNRGSTGELFF.

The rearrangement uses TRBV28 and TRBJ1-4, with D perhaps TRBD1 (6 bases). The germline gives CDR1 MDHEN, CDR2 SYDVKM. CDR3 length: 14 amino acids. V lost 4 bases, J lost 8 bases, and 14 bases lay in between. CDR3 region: CASSWGQGPEKLFF. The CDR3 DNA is TGTGCCAGCAGTTGGGGGCAGGGCCCGGAAAAACTGTTTTTT. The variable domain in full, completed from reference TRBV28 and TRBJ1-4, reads DVKVTQSSRYLVKRTGEKVFLECVQDMDHENMFWYRQDPGLGLRLIYFSYDVKMKEKGDIPEGYSVSREKKERFSLILESASTNQTSMYLCASSWGQGPEKLFFGSGTQLSVL.

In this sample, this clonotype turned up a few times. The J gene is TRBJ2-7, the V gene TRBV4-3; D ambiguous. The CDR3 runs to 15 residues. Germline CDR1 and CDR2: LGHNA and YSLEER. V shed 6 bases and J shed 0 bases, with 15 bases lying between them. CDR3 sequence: CASRSKLQSSYEQYF. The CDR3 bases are TGCGCCAGCAGGTCTAAGCTACAAAGCTCCTACGAGCAGTACTTC.

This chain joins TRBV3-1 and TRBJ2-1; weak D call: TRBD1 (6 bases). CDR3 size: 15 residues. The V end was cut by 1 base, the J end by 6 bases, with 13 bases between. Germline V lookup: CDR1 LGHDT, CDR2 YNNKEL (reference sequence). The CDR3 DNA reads TGTGCCAGCAGCCAAGTAGGGGGTTCCGTCAATGAGCAGTTCTTC. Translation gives CASSQVGGSVNEQFF.

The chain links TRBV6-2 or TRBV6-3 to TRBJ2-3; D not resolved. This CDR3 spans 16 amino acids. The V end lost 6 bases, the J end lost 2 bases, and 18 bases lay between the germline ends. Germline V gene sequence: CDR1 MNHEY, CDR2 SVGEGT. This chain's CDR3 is CASSPSARPTTDTQYF. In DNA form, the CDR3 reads TGTGCCAGCAGCCCCTCCGCCAGGCCAACCACAGATACGCAGTATTTT.

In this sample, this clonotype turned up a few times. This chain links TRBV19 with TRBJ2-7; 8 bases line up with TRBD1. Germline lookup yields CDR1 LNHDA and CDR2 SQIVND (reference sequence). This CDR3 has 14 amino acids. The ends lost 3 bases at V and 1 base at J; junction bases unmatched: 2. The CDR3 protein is CASSMGQDSYEQYF. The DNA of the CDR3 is TGTGCCAGTAGTATGGGACAGGATTCCTACGAGCAGTACTTC.

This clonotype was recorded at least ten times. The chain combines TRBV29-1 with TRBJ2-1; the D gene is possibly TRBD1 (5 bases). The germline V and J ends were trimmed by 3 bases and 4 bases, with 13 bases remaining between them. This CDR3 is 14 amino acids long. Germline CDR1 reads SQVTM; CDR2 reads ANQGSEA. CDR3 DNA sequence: TGCAGCGTTGACCGCAGGGAAGGGTACAATGAGCAGTTCTTC. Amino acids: CSVDRREGYNEQFF.

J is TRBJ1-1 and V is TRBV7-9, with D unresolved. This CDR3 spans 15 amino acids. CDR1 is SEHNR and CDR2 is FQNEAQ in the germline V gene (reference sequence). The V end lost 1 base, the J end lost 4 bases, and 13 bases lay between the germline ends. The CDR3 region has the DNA TGTGCCAGCAGCTTAGGTACCAGCGCGGGCACTGAAGCTTTCTTT. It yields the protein CASSLGTSAGTEAFF.

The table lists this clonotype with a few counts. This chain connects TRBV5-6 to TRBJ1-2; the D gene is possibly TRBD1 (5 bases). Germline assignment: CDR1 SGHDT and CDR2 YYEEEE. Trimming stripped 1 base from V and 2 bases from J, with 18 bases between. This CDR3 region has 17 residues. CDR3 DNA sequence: TGTGCCAGCAGCTTGACTTCCCGAGGGGCCCAGAACTATGGCTACACCTTC. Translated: CASSLTSRGAQNYGYTF. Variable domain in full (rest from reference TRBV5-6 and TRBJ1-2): DAGVTQSPTHLIKTRGQQVTLRCSPKSGHDTVSWYQQALGQGPQFIFQYYEEEERQRGNFPDRFSGHQFPNYSSELNVNALLLGDSALYLCASSLTSRGAQNYGYTFGSGTRLTVV.

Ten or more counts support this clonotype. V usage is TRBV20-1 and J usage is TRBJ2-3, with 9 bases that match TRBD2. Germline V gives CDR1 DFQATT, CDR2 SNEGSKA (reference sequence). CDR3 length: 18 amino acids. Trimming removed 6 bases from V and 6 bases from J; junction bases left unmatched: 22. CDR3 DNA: TGCAGTGCCAGGGGCATGGCTAGCGGGGTGGGGGGTGTCGATACGCAGTATTTT. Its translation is CSARGMASGVGGVDTQYF.

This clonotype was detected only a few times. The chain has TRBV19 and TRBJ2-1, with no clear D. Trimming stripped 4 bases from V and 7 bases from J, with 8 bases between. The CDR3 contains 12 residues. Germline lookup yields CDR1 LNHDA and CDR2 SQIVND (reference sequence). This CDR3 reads CASSTKTNEQFF. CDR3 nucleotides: TGTGCCAGTAGTACTAAGACAAATGAGCAGTTCTTC.

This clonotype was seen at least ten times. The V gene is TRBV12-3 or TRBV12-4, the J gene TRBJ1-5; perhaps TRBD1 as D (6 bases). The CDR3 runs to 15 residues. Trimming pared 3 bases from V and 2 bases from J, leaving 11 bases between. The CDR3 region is CASSLGGRGNQPQHF. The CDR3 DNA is TGTGCCAGCAGTTTGGGGGGCAGGGGCAATCAGCCCCAGCATTTT.

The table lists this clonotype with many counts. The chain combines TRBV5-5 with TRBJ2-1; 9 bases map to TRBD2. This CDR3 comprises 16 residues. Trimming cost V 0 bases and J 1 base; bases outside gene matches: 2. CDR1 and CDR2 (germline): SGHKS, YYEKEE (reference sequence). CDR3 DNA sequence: TGTGCCAGCAGCTTGGCTAGCGGGATATCCTACAATGAGCAGTTCTTC. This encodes CASSLASGISYNEQFF.